Sequencing of this T cell receptor beta chain was carried out in a study of shared clonotypes between healthy human individuals. Assay: immunoSEQ multiplex PCR; the TCRdb copy retains only in-frame clones and omits some. This sample has more than 2 million clones, with 95% found just once. The germline gives CDR1 SGHTA, CDR2 FQGNSA. The V and J ends lost 5 bases and 15 bases, in that order; junction bases with no gene match: 5. This CDR3 is 11 amino acids long. The sample holds one count of this clone. The receptor was derived from a man aged 18 to 35 in good health. This sequence joins TRBV7-2 and TRBJ2-3; 10 nucleotides align to TRBD2. Sequencing used naive CD4+ T cells sorted from blood. Described subset: CD45RA+ positively selected. CDR3 nucleotide sequence: TGTGCCAGCAGCCAGCGGGGGGGTCTTTATTTT. Translated, it gives CASSQRGGLYF.